The 27 T cell receptor beta chains given below trace back to one sample, sequenced in a study of read filtering for tumor transcriptome and immune sequencing (dated by TCRdb to about 2020). Sequencing used an Illumina HiSeq 4000. TCR libraries were built from 300 to 450 ng RNA with the Immunoverse kit, using molecular barcoded adaptors covering alpha/delta and beta/gamma chains. The public reads were reprocessed in TCRdb via fastp at Q25 and MiXCR, keeping in-frame beta chains. Every entry covers one CDR3 protein and lists the most common genes and DNA from its rows. The sample table records 60,000 to 80,000 distinct CDR3 sequences; approximately 14% of these occur just once. Of the sample, under 55% is held by the ten largest clones. Sequenced input: a population of CD138-negative cells sorted from bone marrow. The cell subset or site label corresponds to: bone marrow mononuclear cells depleted of CD138+ plasma/myeloma cells by negative magnetic selection. The receptors here all came from a donor aged 40 or over with multiple myeloma.

In its sample, this clonotype was seen a few times. A much larger clone is a single base away; this may be a read error. Since no conserved phenylalanine or tryptophan closes the CDR3, a read error is the likely cause. This rearrangement joins TRBV29-1 to TRBJ1-5; 9 nucleotides align to TRBD1. The CDR3 is made up of 13 amino acids. Losses at the gene ends were 7 bases for V and 4 bases for J; bases not matched to a gene: 5. The germline gives CDR1 SQVTM, CDR2 ANQGSEA. In nucleotides, the CDR3 is TGCAGCGCCACAGGGGGCCGGAATCAGCCCCAGCATCTT. This encodes CSATGGRNQPQHL.

This clonotype was observed many times. The chain uses TRBV7-3 and TRBJ2-3; 9 nucleotides align to TRBD2. Germline V lookup: CDR1 SGHTA, CDR2 FQGTGA. The CDR3 sequence is 15 residues long. Unmatched junction bases numbered 9, after V lost 5 bases and J lost 6 bases. Written as DNA, the CDR3 is TGTGCCAGCAGCACCCGGTTAGCGGGAGTTGATACGCAGTATTTT. Encoded protein: CASSTRLAGVDTQYF. The full variable domain, completed using reference TRBV7-3 and TRBJ2-3, is GAGVSQTPSNKVTEKGKYVELRCDPISGHTALYWYRQSLGQGPEFLIYFQGTGAADDSGLPNDRFFAVRPEGSVSTLKIQRTERGDSAVYLCASSTRLAGVDTQYFGPGTRLTVL.

This clonotype was observed at least ten times. This sequence joins TRBV10-3 and TRBJ2-7; D not certain. The CDR3 extends over 12 amino acids. Germline V gene data show CDR1 as ENHRY and CDR2 as SYGVKD. V was clipped by 3 bases and J by 6 bases, with 9 bases between them. The CDR3 DNA sequence: TGTGCCATCAGTGACACGGTTGGCGAGCAGTACTTC. It codes for CAISDTVGEQYF.

As concerns this clonotype: Since the CDR3 does not end with the conserved phenylalanine or tryptophan, this likely comes from a read error. The DNA is left out, because the CDR3 cannot be placed on it with certainty; the CDR3 is given as TCRdb lists it. The chain joins TRBV7-9 to TRBJ2-1; the table's D call, TRBD1, has no DNA check behind it. Germline values: CDR1 SEHNR, CDR2 FQNEAQ (reference sequence). With termini counted, the CDR3 has 16 amino acids. The CDR3 region is CASSLVLGQENNEQLL.

This clonotype was picked up many times. The V gene is TRBV28, the J gene TRBJ2-1; D is possibly TRBD2 (5 bases). V gave up 5 bases and J gave up 8 bases, with 10 bases separating them. CDR1 and CDR2 from the germline V gene are MDHEN and SYDVKM. The CDR3 runs to 12 residues. The CDR3 nucleotides read TGTGCCAGCAGTCAACTAGTCGATGAGCAGTTCTTC. Translation gives CASSQLVDEQFF.

This clonotype was seen repeatedly, ten times or more. The rearrangement links TRBV29-1 to TRBJ2-3, with D possibly being TRBD1 or TRBD2 (5 bases each). V was trimmed by 2 bases and J by 3 bases, leaving 12 bases between them. Germline values: CDR1 SQVTM, CDR2 ANQGSEA. CDR3 size: 14 residues. CDR3 nucleotide sequence: TGCAGCGTTGAAAGGGTGGGACGAACAGATACGCAGTATTTT. The encoded protein is CSVERVGRTDTQYF.

Ten or more counts support this clonotype. The chain combines TRBV12-5 with TRBJ2-5; TRBD2 is a possible D gene (6 bases). Germline loops: CDR1 LGHNT, CDR2 FRNRAP. V lost 8 bases to trimming and J lost 0 bases, with 10 bases between them. The CDR3 extends over 13 amino acids. CDR3 loop: CASLGGNQETQYF. Here the CDR3 DNA reads TGTGCTAGTCTGGGCGGGAACCAAGAGACCCAGTACTTC.

CDR3 in amino acids: CASSEYEQYF. The CDR3 coding sequence is TGTGCCAGCAGTGAGTACGAGCAGTACTTC. J is TRBJ2-7 and V is TRBV25-1; D is uncertain. CDR3 length equals 10 residues. Germline loops: CDR1 MGHDK, CDR2 SYGVNS. The germline V and J ends were trimmed by 3 bases and 4 bases, with 1 base remaining between them.

This clonotype was seen many times. The chain uses TRBV15 and TRBJ2-1; D unresolved. The CDR3 is 13 residues long. V dropped 1 base and J dropped 5 bases, with 6 bases sitting between them. Germline loops: CDR1 LNHNV, CDR2 YYDKDF (reference sequence). CDR3 loop: CATSRALDNEQFF. Written as DNA, the CDR3 is TGTGCCACCAGCAGAGCCCTAGACAATGAGCAGTTCTTC.

V gene TRBV3-1 combines with J gene TRBJ2-7, with TRBD2 matching over 13 bases. The CDR3 extends over 16 amino acids. After removal of 4 bases from V and 4 bases from J, the junction contained 7 bases not matched to a gene. CDR1 is LGHDT, CDR2 YNNKEL, per germline (reference sequence). CDR3 sequence: CASSRETSGRSYEQYF. CDR3 bases: TGTGCCAGCAGCCGCGAGACTAGCGGGAGGTCGTACGAGCAGTACTTC.

Notes on this clonotype: One end of the junction varies from germline; a read error may be responsible. The rearrangement joins TRBV2 to TRBJ2-1; TRBD1 aligns across 8 bases. This CDR3 contains 16 residues. The V gene's germline CDR1 is SNHLY and CDR2 FYNNEI. The CDR3 nucleotides read TGTGCCAGCAGAGACAGACAGGGGTCGTTTCACAACGAGCAGTTCTTC. Protein product: CASRDRQGSFHNEQFF.

This clonotype was counted at least ten times. The chain couples TRBV5-4 to TRBJ2-1; 9 bases match TRBD1. With V trimmed by 5 bases and J by 6 bases, 9 bases remained unmatched. CDR1 is SGHNT and CDR2 is YYREEE in the germline V gene (reference sequence). This CDR3 comprises 15 residues. CDR3 coding DNA: TGTGCCAGCAGTTTACCCGGGACAGGGATCAATGAGCAGTTCTTC. Protein product: CASSLPGTGINEQFF. The entire variable domain, with the rest obtained from reference TRBV5-4 and TRBJ2-1, is as follows: ETGVTQSPTHLIKTRGQQVTLRCSSQSGHNTVSWYQQALGQGPQFIFQYYREEENGRGNFPPRFSGLQFPNYSSELNVNALELDDSALYLCASSLPGTGINEQFFGPGTRLTVL.

This clonotype was counted a few times. The chain combines TRBV7-2 with TRBJ2-1; 9 positions match TRBD2. CDR3 size: 17 residues. Unmatched junction bases numbered 8, after V lost 1 base and J lost 4 bases. Germline loops: CDR1 SGHTA, CDR2 FQGNSA. The CDR3 DNA follows: TGTGCCAGCAGCTTAGTGGCGGGAGGGGACCCTTACAATGAGCAGTTCTTC. Its protein product is CASSLVAGGDPYNEQFF.

This clonotype was seen ten or more times. The J gene is TRBJ1-2, the V gene TRBV4-3; D is unresolved. This CDR3 is 14 amino acids long. The ends were cut back, 0 bases at V and 2 bases at J, with 7 bases in the middle. The germline V gene has CDR1 LGHNA and CDR2 YSLEER. The CDR3 sequence: CASSQDRRNYGYTF. The CDR3 bases are TGCGCCAGCAGCCAAGACAGAAGGAACTATGGCTACACCTTC.

This clonotype was seen repeatedly, ten times or more. The chain couples TRBV7-8 to TRBJ2-5, with TRBD2 matching over 12 bases. V lost 7 bases to trimming and J lost 5 bases; unmatched junction nucleotides: 11. CDR1 is SGHVS, CDR2 FQNEAQ, per germline. The CDR3 sequence is 16 residues long. The CDR3 sequence is CASKVTSGSTGETQYF. In DNA form, the CDR3 reads TGTGCCAGCAAGGTGACTAGCGGGAGTACAGGCGAGACCCAGTACTTC. Looking up the rest from reference TRBV7-8 and TRBJ2-5 gives the full variable domain: GAGVSQSPRYKVAKRGQDVALRCDPISGHVSLFWYQQALGQGPEFLTYFQNEAQLDKSGLPSDRFFAERPEGSVSTLKIQRTQQEDSAVYLCASKVTSGSTGETQYFGPGTRLLVL.

This clonotype was recorded at least ten times. V is TRBV11-2 and J is TRBJ2-7; 10 bases map to TRBD2. V shed 3 bases, J shed 7 bases, and the junction held 9 bases outside the gene matches. The CDR3 covers 15 residues. From germline, CDR1 is SGHAT and CDR2 FQNNGV. DNA for the CDR3: TGTGCCAGCAGCTTCCAAAGCGGGAGGGCCGGGGAGCAGTACTTC. Translating it yields CASSFQSGRAGEQYF.

Only one count was recorded for this clonotype. This chain joins TRBV7-6 and TRBJ2-3, with unresolved D. The CDR3 sequence is 15 residues long. V was cut by 1 base and J by 4 bases, with 12 bases left in between. Germline assignment: CDR1 SGHVS and CDR2 FNYEAQ. The DNA of the CDR3 is TGTGCCAGCAGCTTAGGATTTAACGGCGCAGATACGCAGTATTTT. Its protein product is CASSLGFNGADTQYF.

Many counts were recorded for this clonotype. The chain combines TRBV27 with TRBJ1-4; tentative D call: TRBD1 (5 bases). The CDR3 is 14 residues long. Germline CDR1 is MNHEY and CDR2 is SMNVEV (reference sequence). V gave up 6 bases and J gave up 8 bases, with 16 bases separating them. CDR3 loop: CASRGRPGGEKLFF. The CDR3 nucleotides are TGTGCCAGCAGAGGACGCCCCGGGGGAGAAAAACTGTTTTTT.

Ten or more counts support this clonotype. The chain has TRBV5-1 and TRBJ2-7, with D unclear. Per the germline V gene, CDR1 is SGHRS and CDR2 is YFSETQ. This CDR3 spans 13 amino acids. V was clipped by 0 bases and J by 4 bases, with 8 bases between them. The CDR3 spells CASSLGAPYEQYF. As DNA, the CDR3 is TGCGCCAGCAGCTTGGGAGCGCCTTACGAGCAGTACTTC.

The sample holds many counts of this clonotype. The rearrangement uses TRBV29-1 and TRBJ1-1; D uncertain. Germline V lookup: CDR1 SQVTM, CDR2 ANQGSEA. Between the trimmed V and J ends, which lost 4 bases and 1 base, there was a span of 10 bases. The CDR3 consists of 13 residues. The CDR3 is CSVAQERNTEAFF. CDR3 coding DNA: TGCAGCGTTGCGCAGGAGCGGAACACTGAAGCTTTCTTT. The full variable domain, with the rest looked up from reference TRBV29-1 and TRBJ1-1, is SAVISQKPSRDICQRGTSLTIQCQVDSQVTMMFWYRQQPGQSLTLIATANQGSEATYESGFVIDKFPISRPNLTFSTLTVSNMSPEDSSIYLCSVAQERNTEAFFGQGTRLTVV.

A word on this clonotype: The conserved final phenylalanine or tryptophan is absent from the CDR3, which likely points to a read error. The DNA is left out, because the CDR3 cannot be placed on it with certainty; the CDR3 is given as TCRdb lists it. V and J are TRBV18 and TRBJ2-1; the D call TRBD2 from the table was never checked on the DNA. CDR1 is KGHSH and CDR2 is LQKENI in the germline V gene. The CDR3 has 15 amino acids, counting both end residues. CDR3: CASPPPGLAGGRRFS.

This clonotype was recorded many times. The V gene is TRBV5-1, the J gene TRBJ1-2; D may be TRBD1 (6 bases). The CDR3 covers 15 residues. Trimming stripped 4 bases from V and 6 bases from J, with 19 bases between. Germline V gene lookup returns CDR1 SGHRS and CDR2 YFSETQ. Written as DNA, the CDR3 is TGCGCCAGCAGCCAGAACTGGGGCGGGGGCGATGGCTACACCTTC. Residues: CASSQNWGGGDGYTF.

This clonotype appeared many times. The chain employs TRBV19 and TRBJ2-3; perhaps D is TRBD1 or TRBD2 (5 bases each). Germline V gives CDR1 LNHDA, CDR2 SQIVND (reference sequence). V was trimmed by 3 bases and J by 0 bases, leaving 13 bases between them. The CDR3 loop spans 16 amino acids. CDR3 in amino acids: CASSIRGFGSTDTQYF. The CDR3 nucleotides read TGTGCCAGTAGTATCCGGGGCTTTGGCAGCACAGATACGCAGTATTTT.

This clonotype was found many times. The V and J genes are TRBV5-1 and TRBJ2-5; 7 positions agree with TRBD1. The trim removed 5 bases at V and 5 bases at J, leaving 9 bases unmatched. From germline, CDR1 is SGHRS and CDR2 YFSETQ. The CDR3 loop spans 14 amino acids. The CDR3, as DNA: TGCGCCAGCAGATCATCGGGACAGACGGAGACCCAGTACTTC. Its translation is CASRSSGQTETQYF.

J is TRBJ2-1 and V is TRBV28; D not certain. Germline-derived CDR1 and CDR2 are MDHEN and SYDVKM. The CDR3 contains 13 residues. The V gene lost 5 bases and the J gene lost 6 bases, with 11 bases spanning the gap. CDR3 in DNA: TGTGCCAGCAGTCCTACGATTGGCAATGAGCAGTTCTTC. Amino acid sequence: CASSPTIGNEQFF.

This clonotype was seen at least ten times. J is TRBJ2-4 and V is TRBV19; 10 bases align to TRBD1. The trim removed 4 bases at V and 8 bases at J, leaving 20 bases unmatched. Germline CDR1 and CDR2: LNHDA and SQIVND (reference sequence). This CDR3 spans 19 amino acids. For the CDR3, the DNA is TGTGCCAGTAGTAACAACCGGGACAGGGGACGGGTAGCAAAACACATTCAGTACTTC. Protein: CASSNNRDRGRVAKHIQYF. The full variable domain, in which reference TRBV19 and TRBJ2-4 provide the parts outside the CDR3, is DGGITQSPKYLFRKEGQNVTLSCEQNLNHDAMYWYRQDPGQGLRLIYYSQIVNDFQKGDIAEGYSVSREKKESFPLTVTSAQKNPTAFYLCASSNNRDRGRVAKHIQYFGAGTRLSVL.

The table lists this clonotype with many counts. The rearrangement uses TRBV19 and TRBJ2-1; D is unresolved. This CDR3 has 14 amino acids. Between the trimmed V and J ends, which lost 5 bases and 0 bases, there was a span of 8 bases. In germline, CDR1 is LNHDA, CDR2 SQIVND (reference sequence). This chain's CDR3 is CASSLGFSYNEQFF. CDR3 nucleotides: TGTGCCAGTAGTCTAGGATTCTCCTACAATGAGCAGTTCTTC.